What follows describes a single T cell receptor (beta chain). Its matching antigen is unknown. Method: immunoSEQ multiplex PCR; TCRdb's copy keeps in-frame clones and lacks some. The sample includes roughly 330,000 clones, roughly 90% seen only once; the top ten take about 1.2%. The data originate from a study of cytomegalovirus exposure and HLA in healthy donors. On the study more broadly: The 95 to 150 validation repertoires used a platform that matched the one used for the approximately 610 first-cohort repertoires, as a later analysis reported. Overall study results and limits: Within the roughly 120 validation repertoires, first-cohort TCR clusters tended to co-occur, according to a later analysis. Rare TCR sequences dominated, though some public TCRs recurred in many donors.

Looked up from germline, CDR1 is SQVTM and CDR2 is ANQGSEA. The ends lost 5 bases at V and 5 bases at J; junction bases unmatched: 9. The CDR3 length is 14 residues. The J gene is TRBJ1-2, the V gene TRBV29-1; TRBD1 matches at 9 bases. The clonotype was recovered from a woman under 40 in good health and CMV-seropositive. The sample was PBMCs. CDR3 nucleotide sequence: TGCAGCGTTCGGACAGGGGAGCCCCCTTATGGCTACACCTTC. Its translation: CSVRTGEPPYGYTF.